This T cell receptor beta chain is from a study of molecular identifiers for immune sequencing clone quantification. Looking at the study overall: The replicates split RNA from around 18,000 or 91,000 naive CD8 cells five ways and sequenced four. Study results and caveats: In CMV-specific effectors, clones above 20 copies held over 98% of molecules; naive, under 1%.

This clonotype was seen more than once but under ten times. Its antigen is as yet unknown. For bulk TCR libraries, previously described methods and listed TCR primers were used. TCRdb recomputed calls from the PCR reads with MiXCR, one row per CDR3 protein. This table has 90,000 or so distinct CDR3 sequences, nearly 25% appearing once. This CDR3 has 14 residues. Germline-derived CDR1 and CDR2 are MDHEN and SYDVKM. V lost 6 bases and J lost 6; bases outside the gene matches: 6. A CD8+CD4-CCR7+CD45RA+ phenotype served as the sorting definition for naive CD8 T cells. Material: naive CD8+ T cells from blood, with Jurkat cell RNA spiked in. Subset reported: FACS-sorted CD8+CD4-CCR7+CD45RA+ naive T cells. The chain carries TRBV28 and TRBJ2-4; TRBD1 matches 9 bases. The receptor was isolated from a human donor in good health. Some libraries in this study had Jurkat cell RNA spiked in. The CDR3 sequence: CASRRTGAGNIQYF. CDR3 in DNA: TGTGCCAGCAGGAGGACAGGGGCGGGAAACATTCAGTACTTC.